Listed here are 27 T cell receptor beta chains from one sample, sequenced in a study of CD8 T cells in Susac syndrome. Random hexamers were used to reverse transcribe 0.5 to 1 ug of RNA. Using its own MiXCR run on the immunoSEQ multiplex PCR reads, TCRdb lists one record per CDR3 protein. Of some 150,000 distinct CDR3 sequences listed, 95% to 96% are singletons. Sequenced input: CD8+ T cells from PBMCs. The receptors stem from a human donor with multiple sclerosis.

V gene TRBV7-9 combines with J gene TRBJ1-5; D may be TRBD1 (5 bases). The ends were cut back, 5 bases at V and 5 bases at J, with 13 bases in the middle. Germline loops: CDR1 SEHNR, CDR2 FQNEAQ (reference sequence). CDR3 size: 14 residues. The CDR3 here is CASSTGWGDQPQHF. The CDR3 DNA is TGTGCCAGCAGCACGGGATGGGGGGATCAGCCCCAGCATTTT.

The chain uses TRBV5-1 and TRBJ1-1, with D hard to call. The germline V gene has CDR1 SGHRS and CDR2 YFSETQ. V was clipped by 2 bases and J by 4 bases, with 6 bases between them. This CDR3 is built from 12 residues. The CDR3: CASSFYGTEAFF. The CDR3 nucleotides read TGCGCCAGCAGCTTCTATGGCACTGAAGCTTTCTTT.

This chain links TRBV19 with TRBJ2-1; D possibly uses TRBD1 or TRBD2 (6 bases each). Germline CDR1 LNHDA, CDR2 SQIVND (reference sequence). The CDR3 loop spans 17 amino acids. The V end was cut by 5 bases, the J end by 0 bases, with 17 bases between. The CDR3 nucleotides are TGTGCCAGTAGTCAGTACAGGGTCGGGAGCTCCTACAATGAGCAGTTCTTC. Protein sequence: CASSQYRVGSSYNEQFF. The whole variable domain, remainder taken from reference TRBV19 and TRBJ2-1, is DGGITQSPKYLFRKEGQNVTLSCEQNLNHDAMYWYRQDPGQGLRLIYYSQIVNDFQKGDIAEGYSVSREKKESFPLTVTSAQKNPTAFYLCASSQYRVGSSYNEQFFGPGTRLTVL.

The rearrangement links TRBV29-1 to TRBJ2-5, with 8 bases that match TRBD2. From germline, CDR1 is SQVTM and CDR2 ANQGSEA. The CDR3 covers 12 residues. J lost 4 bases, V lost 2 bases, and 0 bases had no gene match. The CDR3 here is CSVERGGETQYF. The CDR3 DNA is TGCAGCGTTGAACGGGGGGGAGAGACCCAGTACTTC.

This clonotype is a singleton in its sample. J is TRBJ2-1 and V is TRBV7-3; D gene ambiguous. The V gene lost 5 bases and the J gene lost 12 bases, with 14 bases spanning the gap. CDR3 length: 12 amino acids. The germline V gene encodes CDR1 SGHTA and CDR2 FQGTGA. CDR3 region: CASSPSPGMQFF. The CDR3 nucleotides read TGTGCCAGCAGCCCGAGTCCAGGTATGCAGTTCTTC.

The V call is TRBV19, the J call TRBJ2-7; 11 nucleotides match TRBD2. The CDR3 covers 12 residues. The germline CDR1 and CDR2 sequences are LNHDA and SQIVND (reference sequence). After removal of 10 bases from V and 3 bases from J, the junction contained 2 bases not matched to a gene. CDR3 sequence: CATGTSGYEQYF. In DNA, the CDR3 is TGTGCCACCGGGACTAGCGGCTACGAGCAGTACTTC.

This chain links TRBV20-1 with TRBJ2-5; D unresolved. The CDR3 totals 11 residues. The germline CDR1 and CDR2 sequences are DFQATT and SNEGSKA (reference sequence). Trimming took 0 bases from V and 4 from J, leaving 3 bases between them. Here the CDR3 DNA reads TGCAGTGCTAGAGATCGAGAGACCCAGTACTTC. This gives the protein CSARDRETQYF.

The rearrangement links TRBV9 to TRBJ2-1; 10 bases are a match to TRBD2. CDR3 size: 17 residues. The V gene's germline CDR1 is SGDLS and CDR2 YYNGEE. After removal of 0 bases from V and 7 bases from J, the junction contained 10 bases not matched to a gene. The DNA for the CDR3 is TGTGCCAGCAGCGTAGGCCCCAGCGGGGGGGCGTCAAATGAGCAGTTCTTC. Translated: CASSVGPSGGASNEQFF.

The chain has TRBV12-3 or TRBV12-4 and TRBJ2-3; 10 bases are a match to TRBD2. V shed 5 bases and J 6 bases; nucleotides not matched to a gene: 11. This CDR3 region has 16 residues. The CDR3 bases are TGTGCCAGCAGTCCCCTGCGTAGCGGGGGGTATGATACGCAGTATTTT. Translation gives CASSPLRSGGYDTQYF.

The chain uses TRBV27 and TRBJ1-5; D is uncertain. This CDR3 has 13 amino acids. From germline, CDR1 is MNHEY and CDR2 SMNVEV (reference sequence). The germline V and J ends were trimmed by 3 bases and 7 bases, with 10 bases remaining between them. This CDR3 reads CASSLSVGQPQHF. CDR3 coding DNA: TGTGCCAGCAGTTTGTCGGTGGGGCAGCCCCAGCATTTT.

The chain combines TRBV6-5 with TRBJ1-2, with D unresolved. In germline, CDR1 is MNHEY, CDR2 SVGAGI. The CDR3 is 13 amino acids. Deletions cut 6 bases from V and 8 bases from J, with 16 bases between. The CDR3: CASRLGPGRGYTF. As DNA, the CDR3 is TGTGCCAGCAGACTCGGCCCCGGTAGAGGCTACACCTTC.

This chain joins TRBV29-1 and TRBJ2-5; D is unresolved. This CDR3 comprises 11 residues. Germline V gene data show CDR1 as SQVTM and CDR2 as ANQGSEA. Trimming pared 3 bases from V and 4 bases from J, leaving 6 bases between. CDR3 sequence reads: CSVDLGETQYF. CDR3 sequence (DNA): TGCAGCGTTGATTTAGGAGAGACCCAGTACTTC.

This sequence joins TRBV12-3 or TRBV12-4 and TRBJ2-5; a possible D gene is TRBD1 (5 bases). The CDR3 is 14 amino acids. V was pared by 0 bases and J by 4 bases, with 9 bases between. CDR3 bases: TGTGCCAGCAGTTTAGCGGGGCCAAGAGAGACCCAGTACTTC. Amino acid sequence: CASSLAGPRETQYF.

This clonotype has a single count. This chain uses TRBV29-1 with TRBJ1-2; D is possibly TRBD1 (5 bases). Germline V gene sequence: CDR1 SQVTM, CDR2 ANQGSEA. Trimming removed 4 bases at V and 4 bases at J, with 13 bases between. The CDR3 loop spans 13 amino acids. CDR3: CSVGGTDSYGYTF. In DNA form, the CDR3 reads TGCAGCGTTGGGGGAACTGACAGCTATGGCTACACCTTC.

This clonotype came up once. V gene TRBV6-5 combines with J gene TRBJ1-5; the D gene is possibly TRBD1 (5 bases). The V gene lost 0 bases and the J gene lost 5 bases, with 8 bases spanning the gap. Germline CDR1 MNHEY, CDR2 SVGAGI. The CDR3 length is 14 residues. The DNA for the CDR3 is TGTGCCAGCAGTTACTCGAGGGGTTATCAGCCCCAGCATTTT. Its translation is CASSYSRGYQPQHF.

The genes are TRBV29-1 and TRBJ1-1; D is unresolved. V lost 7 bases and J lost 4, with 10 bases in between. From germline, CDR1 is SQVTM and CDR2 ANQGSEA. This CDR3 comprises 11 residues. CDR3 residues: CSGAWSTEAFF. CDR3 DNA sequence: TGCAGCGGGGCCTGGAGCACTGAAGCTTTCTTT.

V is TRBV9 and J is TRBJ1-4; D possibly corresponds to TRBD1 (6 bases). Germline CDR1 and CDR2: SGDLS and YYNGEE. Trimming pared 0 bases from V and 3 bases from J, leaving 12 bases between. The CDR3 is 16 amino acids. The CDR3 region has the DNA TGTGCCAGCAGCGTAGGACAGGCGACGGCTAATGAAAAACTGTTTTTT. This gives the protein CASSVGQATANEKLFF.

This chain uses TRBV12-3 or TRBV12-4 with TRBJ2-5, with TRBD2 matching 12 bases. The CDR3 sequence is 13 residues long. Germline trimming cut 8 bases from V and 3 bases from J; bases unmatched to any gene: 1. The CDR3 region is CASRTSGEETQYF. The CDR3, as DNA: TGTGCCAGCCGGACTAGCGGGGAAGAGACCCAGTACTTC.

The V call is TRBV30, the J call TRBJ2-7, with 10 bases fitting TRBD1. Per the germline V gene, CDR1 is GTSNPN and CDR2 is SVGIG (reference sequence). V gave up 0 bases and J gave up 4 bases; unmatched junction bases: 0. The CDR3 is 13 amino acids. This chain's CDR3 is CAWSVGQGYEQYF. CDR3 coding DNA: TGTGCCTGGAGTGTGGGACAGGGGTACGAGCAGTACTTC. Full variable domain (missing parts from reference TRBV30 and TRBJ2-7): SQTIHQWPATLVQPVGSPLSLECTVEGTSNPNLYWYRQAAGRGLQLLFYSVGIGQISSEVPQNLSASRPQDRQFILSSKKLLLSDSGFYLCAWSVGQGYEQYFGPGTRLTVT.

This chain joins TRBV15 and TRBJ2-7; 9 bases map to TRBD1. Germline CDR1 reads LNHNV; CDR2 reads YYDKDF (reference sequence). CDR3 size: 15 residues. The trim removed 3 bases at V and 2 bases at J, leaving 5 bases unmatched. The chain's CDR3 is CATSSQTGGTYEQYF. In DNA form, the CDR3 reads TGTGCCACCAGCAGCCAGACAGGGGGGACCTACGAGCAGTACTTC.

The CDR3: CASTLGDTQYF. The CDR3 DNA reads as TGTGCCAGTACCTTGGGAGATACGCAGTATTTT. The chain has TRBV19 and TRBJ2-3; D remains ambiguous. Trimming removed 7 bases at V and 5 bases at J, with 7 bases between. The CDR3 is 11 residues long. The germline CDR1 and CDR2 sequences are LNHDA and SQIVND (reference sequence).

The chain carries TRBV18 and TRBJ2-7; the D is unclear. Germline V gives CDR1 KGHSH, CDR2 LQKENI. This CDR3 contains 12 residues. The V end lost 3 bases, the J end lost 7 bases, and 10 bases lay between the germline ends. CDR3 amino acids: CASSPILTEQYF. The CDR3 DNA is TGTGCCAGCTCACCCATCCTGACAGAGCAGTACTTC.

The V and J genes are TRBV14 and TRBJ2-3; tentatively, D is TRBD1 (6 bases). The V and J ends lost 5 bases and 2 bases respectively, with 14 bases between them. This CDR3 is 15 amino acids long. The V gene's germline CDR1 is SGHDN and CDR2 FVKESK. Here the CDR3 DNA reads TGTGCCAGCAGCGCACAGGGCTACCTCACAGATACGCAGTATTTT. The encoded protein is CASSAQGYLTDTQYF.

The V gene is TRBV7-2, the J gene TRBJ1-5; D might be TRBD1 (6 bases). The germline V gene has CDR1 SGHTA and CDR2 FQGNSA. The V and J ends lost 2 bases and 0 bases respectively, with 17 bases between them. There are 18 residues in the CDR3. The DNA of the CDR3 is TGTGCCAGCAGCTTAAAGGAGGGGGTATCCTATAGCAATCAGCCCCAGCATTTT. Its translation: CASSLKEGVSYSNQPQHF.

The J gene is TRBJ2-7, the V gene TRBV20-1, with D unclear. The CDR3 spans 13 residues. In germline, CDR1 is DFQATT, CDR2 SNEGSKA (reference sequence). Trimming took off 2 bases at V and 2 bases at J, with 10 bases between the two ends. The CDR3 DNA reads TGCAGTGCTAGACCTGACGGAACCTACGAGCAGTACTTC. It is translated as CSARPDGTYEQYF.

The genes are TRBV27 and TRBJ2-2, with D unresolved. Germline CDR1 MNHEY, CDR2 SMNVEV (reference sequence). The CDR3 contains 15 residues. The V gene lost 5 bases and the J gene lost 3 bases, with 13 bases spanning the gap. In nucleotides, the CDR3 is TGTGCCAGCAGTGTGAGGCTGAAGGACACCGGGGAGCTGTTTTTT. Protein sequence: CASSVRLKDTGELFF.

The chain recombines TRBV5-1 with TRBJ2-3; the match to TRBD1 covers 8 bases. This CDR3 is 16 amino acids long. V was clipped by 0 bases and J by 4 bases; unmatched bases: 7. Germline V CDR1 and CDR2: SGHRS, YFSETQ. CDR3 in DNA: TGCGCCAGCAGCTTGGTACCAGGGGGCATTTCAGATACGCAGTATTTT. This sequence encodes CASSLVPGGISDTQYF.